The subject of this entry is one T cell receptor (beta chain). As yet, its antigen is unknown. The data derive from a study of cytomegalovirus exposure and HLA in healthy donors. Findings and limits, study-wide: Sequencing depth across donors, presence/absence analyses assumed, was roughly uniform.

CDR1 and CDR2 from the germline V gene are LNHDA and SQIVND (reference sequence). J was trimmed by 2 bases and V by 7 bases; bases with no gene match: 5. This CDR3 region has 15 residues. Researchers ran the PCR with 60 Vbeta and 13 Jbeta primers. TCRdb keeps only in-frame clones here, not all; method: immunoSEQ multiplex PCR. The repertoire holds around 160,000 clones, with more than 60% as singletons. Sequencing was carried out using PBMCs. This clonotype originated in a man aged 40-55 years in good health and CMV-seropositive. V and J are TRBV19 and TRBJ2-5; TRBD2 aligns across 12 bases. Here the CDR3 DNA reads TGTGCCAGTAAGGGGCTAGCGGGAGGGCAAGAGACCCAGTACTTC. It is translated as CASKGLAGGQETQYF.